One and the same sample provided the 31 T cell receptor beta chains below, sequenced in a study of shared clonotypes between healthy human individuals. Measured with immunoSEQ multiplex PCR; TCRdb has only the in-frame clones, and not every one. The sample has about 490,000 clones; around three quarters are singletons. Material: PBMCs. These receptors were collected from a middle-aged woman in good health. Some clones in this sample may be carry-over from other donors' samples.

This rearrangement joins TRBV29-1 to TRBJ1-1; 8 bases line up with TRBD1. This CDR3 has 15 residues. V lost 4 bases, J lost 4 bases, and 11 bases stayed unmatched. Per germline, CDR1 SQVTM and CDR2 ANQGSEA. The CDR3 DNA reads TGCAGCGTTGTCGGGCCAGGGGGCGGGGGCACTGAAGCTTTCTTT. The encoded protein is CSVVGPGGGGTEAFF. Together with reference TRBV29-1 and TRBJ1-1, the CDR3 gives the full variable domain: SAVISQKPSRDICQRGTSLTIQCQVDSQVTMMFWYRQQPGQSLTLIATANQGSEATYESGFVIDKFPISRPNLTFSTLTVSNMSPEDSSIYLCSVVGPGGGGTEAFFGQGTRLTVV.

In DNA, the CDR3 is TGTGCCACCGCGGGGGCTTTTTGGGGCTATGGCTACACCTTC. Translating gives CATAGAFWGYGYTF. The gene calls are TRBV28 and TRBJ1-2, with D possibly being TRBD1 (6 bases). V shed 10 bases and J shed 4 bases, with 19 bases lying between them. This CDR3 has 14 amino acids. Germline lookup yields CDR1 MDHEN and CDR2 SYDVKM.

J is TRBJ2-7 and V is TRBV28, with D perhaps TRBD1 (6 bases). Germline V lookup: CDR1 MDHEN, CDR2 SYDVKM. Trimming stripped 1 base from V and 5 bases from J, with 12 bases between. This CDR3 has 14 residues. The CDR3 spells CASSLLYRADEQYF. Written as DNA, the CDR3 is TGTGCCAGCAGTTTATTGTACAGGGCGGACGAGCAGTACTTC.

This sequence joins TRBV6-1 and TRBJ1-2; TRBD1 aligns across 8 bases. Germline CDR1 reads MNHNS; CDR2 reads SASEGT. V gave up 2 bases and J gave up 4 bases; unmatched junction bases: 6. This CDR3 is built from 15 residues. The CDR3 region has the DNA TGTGCCAGCAGTGAAAGGACAGGGTTTGTCTATGGCTACACCTTC. Translating it yields CASSERTGFVYGYTF.

The chain is built from TRBV7-3 and TRBJ1-2; D is unclear. V was clipped by 1 base and J by 4 bases, with 16 bases between them. The CDR3 has 16 residues. Per germline, CDR1 SGHTA and CDR2 FQGTGA. Here the CDR3 DNA reads TGTGCCAGCAGCTTAAGTGGCGGGGAATTAAGCTATGGCTACACCTTC. Amino acid sequence: CASSLSGGELSYGYTF.

The J gene is TRBJ2-1, the V gene TRBV6-1; D not certain. CDR3 length: 16 residues. The germline CDR1 and CDR2 sequences are MNHNS and SASEGT. The ends were cut back, 0 bases at V and 10 bases at J, with 19 bases in the middle. The CDR3 nucleotides are TGTGCCAGCAGTGAAGCGCCCACAGTTTCCAATCTGGAGCAGTTCTTC. Protein sequence: CASSEAPTVSNLEQFF.

This chain joins TRBV7-7 and TRBJ2-1; 7 nucleotides agree with TRBD1. The V segment lost 3 bases and the J segment 5 bases; nucleotides outside the gene matches: 4. Germline V gene sequence: CDR1 SSHAT, CDR2 FNYEAQ (reference sequence). This CDR3 has 14 residues. The CDR3 DNA reads as TGTGCCAGCAGCTTGGCCGGGACAGACAATGAGCAGTTCTTC. Its protein product is CASSLAGTDNEQFF.

The J gene is TRBJ1-1, the V gene TRBV7-3, with TRBD1 matching 9 bases. This CDR3 spans 19 amino acids. The J segment lost 3 bases and the V segment lost 1 base, leaving 15 bases of the junction unmatched. Germline values: CDR1 SGHTA, CDR2 FQGTGA. The CDR3 DNA reads as TGTGCCAGCAGCTTAAAACGTCGGGGAGGGACAGGGATCGACACTGAAGCTTTCTTT. This sequence encodes CASSLKRRGGTGIDTEAFF.

The chain carries TRBV29-1 and TRBJ1-5, with 9 bases that match TRBD1. This CDR3 is 13 amino acids long. The germline V gene has CDR1 SQVTM and CDR2 ANQGSEA. V lost 6 bases, J lost 5 bases, and 5 bases stayed unmatched. The CDR3 DNA reads TGCAGCGTGGGGGACAGGGTTGATCAGCCCCAGCATTTT. Translating it yields CSVGDRVDQPQHF.

Turning to this clone: A far larger clone is one nucleotide away, so this likely arose from a read error. This same CDR3 is encoded by further DNA sequences in the sample. The chain is built from TRBV28 and TRBJ1-1; 8 nucleotides agree with TRBD1. The trim removed 3 bases at V and 0 bases at J, leaving 3 bases unmatched. Germline assignment: CDR1 MDHEN and CDR2 SYDVKM. The CDR3 length is 15 residues. The CDR3 protein is CASSFRTGLNTEAFF. The CDR3 DNA sequence: TGTGCCAGCAGTTTCAGGACAGGGCTGAACACTGAAGCTTTCTTT.

A single count supports this clone. V usage is TRBV29-1 and J usage is TRBJ1-1; no reliable D call. This CDR3 is built from 15 residues. V was trimmed by 4 bases and J by 1 base, leaving 16 bases between them. CDR1 and CDR2 from the germline V gene are SQVTM and ANQGSEA. The chain's CDR3 is CSVGGRWAGNTEAFF. The CDR3 DNA follows: TGCAGCGTTGGAGGACGCTGGGCGGGGAACACTGAAGCTTTCTTT.

V is TRBV9 and J is TRBJ2-7; 9 bases fit TRBD1. Germline V CDR1 and CDR2: SGDLS, YYNGEE. The CDR3 is made up of 16 amino acids. V was pared by 2 bases and J by 2 bases, with 8 bases of the junction left unmatched. The CDR3 here is CASSVGTGFFPYEQYF. CDR3 nucleotides: TGTGCCAGCAGCGTGGGGACAGGGTTCTTCCCCTACGAGCAGTACTTC.

The rearrangement links TRBV27 to TRBJ1-2, with a weak D call TRBD1 (6 bases). V shed 3 bases and J shed 2 bases, with 13 bases lying between them. The germline V gene encodes CDR1 MNHEY and CDR2 SMNVEV (reference sequence). CDR3 size: 15 residues. In nucleotides, the CDR3 is TGTGCCAGCAGTTTTGGGGGGGGGCCGAACTATGGCTACACCTTC. Translation: CASSFGGGPNYGYTF.

This chain uses TRBV10-3 with TRBJ2-3, with TRBD2 matching over 10 bases. J lost 5 bases, V lost 3 bases, and 5 bases had no gene match. The CDR3 runs 15 residues. CDR1 and CDR2 from the germline V gene are ENHRY and SYGVKD. The CDR3 sequence is CAISDTAGGIDTQYF. The CDR3 DNA is TGTGCCATCAGTGATACAGCGGGAGGGATAGATACGCAGTATTTT.

The J gene is TRBJ2-1, the V gene TRBV28; 9 bases fit TRBD2. Germline lookup yields CDR1 MDHEN and CDR2 SYDVKM. V was pared by 3 bases and J by 9 bases, with 6 bases of the junction left unmatched. This CDR3 contains 14 residues. CDR3 in amino acids: CASSLKLAGGEQFF. The CDR3 nucleotides read TGTGCCAGCAGTTTGAAACTAGCGGGTGGTGAGCAGTTCTTC.

In its sample, this clone was seen many times. V gene TRBV27 combines with J gene TRBJ1-2; 7 bases match TRBD1. V was pared by 5 bases and J by 6 bases, with 3 bases of the junction left unmatched. The length of the CDR3 is 12 residues. The germline V gene encodes CDR1 MNHEY and CDR2 SMNVEV (reference sequence). The CDR3 DNA sequence: TGTGCCAGCAGTCAGACAGGGAATGGCTACACCTTC. This gives the protein CASSQTGNGYTF.

This sequence joins TRBV6-6 and TRBJ1-1; D not certain. Germline-derived CDR1 and CDR2 are MNHNY and SVGAGI (reference sequence). The CDR3 runs 14 residues. V was cut by 3 bases and J by 4 bases, with 12 bases left in between. In nucleotides, the CDR3 is TGTGCCAGCAGTTATGTGACTTTAAGCACTGAAGCTTTCTTT. It is translated as CASSYVTLSTEAFF.

The CDR3 bases are TGTGCCAGCATCGGGACTAGCGGGGCAACCCCACGGGAGCAGTACTTC. It encodes CASIGTSGATPREQYF. The genes are TRBV28 and TRBJ2-7, with TRBD2 identical over 13 bases. The CDR3 is 16 amino acids. Germline CDR1 is MDHEN and CDR2 is SYDVKM. With 7 bases clipped from V and 7 bases from J, the junction kept 13 bases outside the gene matches. Using reference TRBV28 and TRBJ2-7 for the parts outside the CDR3, the full variable domain is DVKVTQSSRYLVKRTGEKVFLECVQDMDHENMFWYRQDPGLGLRLIYFSYDVKMKEKGDIPEGYSVSREKKERFSLILESASTNQTSMYLCASIGTSGATPREQYFGPGTRLTVT.

The rearrangement uses TRBV18 and TRBJ2-2; the match to TRBD2 covers 9 bases. The CDR3 has 17 amino acids. After removal of 6 bases from V and 3 bases from J, the junction contained 11 bases not matched to a gene. From germline, CDR1 is KGHSH and CDR2 LQKENI. CDR3 amino acids: CASSPIAGGSDTGELFF. The CDR3 nucleotides read TGTGCCAGCTCCCCCATCGCGGGAGGGAGTGACACCGGGGAGCTGTTTTTT.

V gene TRBV30 combines with J gene TRBJ1-3; possibly TRBD1 for D (5 bases). The germline V gene has CDR1 GTSNPN and CDR2 SVGIG (reference sequence). The CDR3 extends over 13 amino acids. Trimming removed 2 bases from V and 4 bases from J, with 9 bases in between. The chain's CDR3 is CAWSFRVGNTIYF. The CDR3 DNA reads TGTGCCTGGAGTTTCAGGGTCGGAAACACCATATATTTT.

This clone turned up a few times. CDR3 loop: CASSEASGQYNEQFF. The CDR3 nucleotides read TGTGCCAGCAGTGAAGCATCAGGGCAGTACAATGAGCAGTTCTTC. The V gene is TRBV6-1, the J gene TRBJ2-1, with D perhaps matching TRBD1 (5 bases). Trimming took off 0 bases at V and 4 bases at J, with 10 bases between the two ends. The CDR3 sequence is 15 residues long. CDR1 and CDR2 (germline): MNHNS, SASEGT.

The chain is built from TRBV5-1 and TRBJ2-4; 10 nucleotides align to TRBD2. The V segment lost 2 bases and the J segment 5 bases; nucleotides outside the gene matches: 7. The germline CDR1 and CDR2 sequences are SGHRS and YFSETQ. The CDR3 consists of 16 residues. Here the CDR3 reads CASSFQSSGRENIQYF. The DNA for the CDR3 is TGCGCCAGCAGCTTTCAGTCTAGCGGGAGAGAAAACATTCAGTACTTC.

The chain employs TRBV6-1 and TRBJ1-2; D is possibly TRBD1 (5 bases). The V gene's germline CDR1 is MNHNS and CDR2 SASEGT. The length of the CDR3 is 11 residues. V lost 6 bases and J lost 8, with 10 bases in between. For the CDR3, the DNA is TGTGCCAGCAGAGGGGTCCGGGGCTACACCTTC. Amino acid sequence: CASRGVRGYTF.

As concerns this clone: The same CDR3 can be traced to other DNA sequences in this sample. The V gene is TRBV5-1, the J gene TRBJ2-5; 8 nucleotides match TRBD1. CDR3 length: 14 amino acids. The junction had 2 bases not matched to a gene; V was cut back by 0 bases and J by 4 bases. Germline CDR1 reads SGHRS; CDR2 reads YFSETQ. The chain's CDR3 is CASSLDRGRETQYF. In nucleotides, the CDR3 is TGCGCCAGCAGCTTGGACAGGGGGAGAGAGACCCAGTACTTC.

This clone was observed a few times. V is TRBV7-8 and J is TRBJ1-4, with 7 bases aligning to TRBD1. Germline values: CDR1 SGHVS, CDR2 FQNEAQ. The ends lost 5 bases at V and 1 base at J; junction bases unmatched: 7. The CDR3 spans 16 residues. In DNA, the CDR3 is TGTGCCAGCAGCGGAAGGGGGCAGGGAACTAATGAAAAACTGTTTTTT. This gives the protein CASSGRGQGTNEKLFF.

The genes are TRBV6-5 and TRBJ2-7, with D possibly matching TRBD1 (5 bases). CDR1 MNHEY and CDR2 SVGAGI come from the germline V gene. Trimming stripped 4 bases from V and 0 bases from J, with 13 bases between. This CDR3 is built from 15 residues. CDR3 nucleotides: TGTGCCAGCAGTTCCGGACACAAGAGCTCCTACGAGCAGTACTTC. This codes for CASSSGHKSSYEQYF.

With regard to this clone: With a far larger clone one base away, a read error is the likely cause. Distinct nucleotide sequences in the sample also encode this CDR3. This chain connects TRBV7-6 to TRBJ2-1, with D perhaps matching TRBD2 (6 bases). V was cut by 6 bases and J by 3 bases, with 15 bases left in between. From germline, CDR1 is SGHVS and CDR2 FNYEAQ. The CDR3 has 15 amino acids. CDR3 DNA sequence: TGTGCCAGCAGATCACTAGCAGGAGGCTACAATGAGCAGTTCTTC. This encodes CASRSLAGGYNEQFF.

This chain joins TRBV5-4 and TRBJ1-4; D possibly corresponds to TRBD1 (5 bases). Trimming shortened V by 4 bases and J by 5 bases, and 6 bases separated the two germline ends. CDR1 SGHNT and CDR2 YYREEE come from the germline V gene (reference sequence). The CDR3 is made up of 12 amino acids. The CDR3 here is CASSNRNEKLFF. DNA of the CDR3: TGTGCCAGCAGCAACAGGAATGAAAAACTGTTTTTT.

This chain uses TRBV15 with TRBJ2-7, with D unresolved. Trimming took off 0 bases at V and 2 bases at J, with 8 bases between the two ends. Germline lookup yields CDR1 LNHNV and CDR2 YYDKDF (reference sequence). The CDR3 runs 14 residues. In DNA form, the CDR3 reads TGTGCCACCAGCAGAGAACCGGGTCCCTACGAGCAGTACTTC. Protein sequence: CATSREPGPYEQYF. The variable domain in full, completed from reference TRBV15 and TRBJ2-7, reads DAMVIQNPRYQVTQFGKPVTLSCSQTLNHNVMYWYQQKSSQAPKLLFHYYDKDFNNEADTPDNFQSRRPNTSFCFLDIRSPGLGDTAMYLCATSREPGPYEQYFGPGTRLTVT.

The V call is TRBV30, the J call TRBJ2-7; D not resolved. The ends were cut back, 3 bases at V and 3 bases at J, with 15 bases in the middle. The CDR3 consists of 14 residues. CDR1 is GTSNPN, CDR2 SVGIG, per germline (reference sequence). CDR3 residues: CAWSPPPRVYEQYF. The CDR3 DNA reads as TGTGCCTGGAGCCCTCCTCCCCGAGTCTACGAGCAGTACTTC.

The gene calls are TRBV18 and TRBJ2-1, with 11 bases matching TRBD2. The V gene end was trimmed by 1 base and the J gene end by 2 bases; junction bases not matched to a gene: 10. Germline V gene sequence: CDR1 KGHSH, CDR2 LQKENI. The CDR3 length is 19 residues. This chain's CDR3 is CASSPLEPGLAATYNEQFF. CDR3 DNA: TGTGCCAGCTCACCACTAGAGCCGGGACTAGCGGCAACCTACAATGAGCAGTTCTTC.